The rows below give T cell receptor beta chains drawn from one sample of a study of post-analysis software for immune sequencing data. TCRdb called the PCR reads again in MiXCR, with one record for every CDR3 protein. The sample contains roughly 650,000 distinct CDR3 sequences, 55% to 70% of which appear only once. Sequenced sample: blood. Receptors originate from a girl aged 2-10 years with multiple sclerosis. Each CDR3 is given with its conserved first and last residue. The D gene is left open where the match is weak. Clone size is given for some rows only: seen once, a few or many times, or a class if the clone is expanded.

size: few
length: 14
J: TRBJ2-5
D: .
V: TRBV9
CDR3: CASSVEFEVGTQYF
DNA: TGTGCCAGCAGCGTAGAGTTCGAGGTCGGGACCCAGTACTTC

size: few
length: 14
J: TRBJ1-1
D: .
V: TRBV5-5
CDR3: CASSLGLLNTEAFF
DNA: TGTGCCAGCAGCTTGGGGTTGTTGAACACTGAAGCTTTCTTT

size: .
length: 13
J: TRBJ2-5
D: .
V: TRBV7-9
CDR3: CASQLDVQETQYF
DNA: TGTGCCAGCCAACTGGACGTTCAAGAGACCCAGTACTTC

size: .
length: 13
J: TRBJ2-3
D: TRBD1
V: TRBV29-1
CDR3: CSAPQGDTDTQYF
DNA: TGCAGCGCCCCACAGGGGGACACAGATACGCAGTATTTT

size: .
length: 12
J: TRBJ2-7
D: .
V: TRBV29-1
CDR3: CSVVRPNYEQYF
DNA: TGCAGCGTTGTGCGACCGAACTACGAGCAGTACTTC

size: few
length: 14
J: TRBJ1-5
D: .
V: TRBV20-1
CDR3: CSANRDGGNQPQHF
DNA: TGCAGTGCAAACAGGGATGGTGGCAATCAGCCCCAGCATTTT

size: .
length: 14
J: TRBJ2-1
D: TRBD2
V: TRBV6-2/TRBV6-3
CDR3: CASSPGLALDEQFF
DNA: TGTGCCAGCAGCCCGGGACTAGCGCTCGATGAGCAGTTCTTC

size: .
length: 15
J: TRBJ2-7
D: TRBD2
V: TRBV20-1
CDR3: CSARDGTSGPYEQYF
DNA: TGCAGTGCTAGAGATGGGACTAGCGGCCCCTACGAGCAGTACTTC

size: once
length: 16
J: TRBJ1-1
D: .
V: TRBV4-3
CDR3: CASSQDRAGPGGKAFF
DNA: TGCGCCAGCAGCCAAGATCGTGCTGGACCCGGGGGGAAAGCTTTCTTT

size: few
length: 17
J: TRBJ2-7
D: .
V: TRBV7-3
CDR3: CASSLPGTTNFPYEQYF
DNA: TGTGCCAGCAGCTTACCCGGGACGACCAACTTCCCCTACGAGCAGTACTTC

size: once
length: 14
J: TRBJ1-1
D: .
V: TRBV11-2
CDR3: CTSSLGGGNTEAFF
DNA: TGTACCAGTAGCTTGGGTGGGGGTAACACTGAAGCTTTCTTT

size: .
length: 13
J: TRBJ2-7
D: .
V: TRBV27
CDR3: CASSFRYPYEQYF
DNA: TGTGCCAGCAGTTTCAGGTACCCCTACGAGCAGTACTTC

size: few
length: 16
J: TRBJ2-7
D: TRBD2
V: TRBV20-1
CDR3: CSAAPNLVAGAYEQYF
DNA: TGCAGTGCTGCCCCAAACCTGGTAGCGGGGGCCTACGAGCAGTACTTC